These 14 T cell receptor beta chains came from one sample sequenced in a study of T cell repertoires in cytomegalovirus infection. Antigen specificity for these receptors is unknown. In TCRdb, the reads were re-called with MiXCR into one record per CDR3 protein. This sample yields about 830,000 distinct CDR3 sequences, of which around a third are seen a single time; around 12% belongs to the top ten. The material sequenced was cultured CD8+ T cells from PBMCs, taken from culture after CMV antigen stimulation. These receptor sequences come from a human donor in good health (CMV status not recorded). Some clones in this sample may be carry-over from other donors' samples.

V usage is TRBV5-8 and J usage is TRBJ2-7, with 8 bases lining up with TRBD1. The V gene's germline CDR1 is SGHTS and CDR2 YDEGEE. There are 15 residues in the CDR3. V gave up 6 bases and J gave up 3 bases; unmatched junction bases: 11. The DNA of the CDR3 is TGTGCCAGCATCCCTAAGGACAGGGACGTCTACGAGCAGTACTTC. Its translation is CASIPKDRDVYEQYF.

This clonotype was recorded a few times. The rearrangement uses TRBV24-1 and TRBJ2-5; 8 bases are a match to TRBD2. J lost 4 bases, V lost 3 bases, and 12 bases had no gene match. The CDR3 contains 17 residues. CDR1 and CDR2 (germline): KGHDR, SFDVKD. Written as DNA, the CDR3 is TGTGCCACCAGTGATCGCCCTCATGGGACTAGGAGAGAGACCCAGTACTTC. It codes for CATSDRPHGTRRETQYF.

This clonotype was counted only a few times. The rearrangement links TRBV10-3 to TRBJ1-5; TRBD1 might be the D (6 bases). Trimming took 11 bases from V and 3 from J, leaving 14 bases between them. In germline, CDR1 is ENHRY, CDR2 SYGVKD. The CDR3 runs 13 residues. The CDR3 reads CAVADRNNQPQHF. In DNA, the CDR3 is TGTGCCGTCGCCGACAGGAACAATCAGCCCCAGCATTTT.

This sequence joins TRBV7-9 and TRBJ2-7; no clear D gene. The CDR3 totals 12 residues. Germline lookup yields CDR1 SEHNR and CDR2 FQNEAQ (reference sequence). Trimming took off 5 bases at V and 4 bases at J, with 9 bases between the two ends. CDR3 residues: CASSPDVYEQYF. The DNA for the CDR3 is TGTGCCAGCAGCCCCGATGTGTACGAGCAGTACTTC. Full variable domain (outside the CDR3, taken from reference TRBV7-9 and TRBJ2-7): DTGVSQNPRHKITKRGQNVTFRCDPISEHNRLYWYRQTLGQGPEFLTYFQNEAQLEKSRLLSDRFSAERPKGSFSTLEIQRTEQGDSAMYLCASSPDVYEQYFGPGTRLTVT.

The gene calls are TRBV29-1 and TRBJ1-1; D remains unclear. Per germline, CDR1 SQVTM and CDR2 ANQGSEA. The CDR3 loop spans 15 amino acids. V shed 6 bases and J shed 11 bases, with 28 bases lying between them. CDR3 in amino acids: CSVISASPIGNGAFF. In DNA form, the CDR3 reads TGCAGCGTAATATCGGCGAGCCCGATAGGCAACGGGGCTTTCTTT.

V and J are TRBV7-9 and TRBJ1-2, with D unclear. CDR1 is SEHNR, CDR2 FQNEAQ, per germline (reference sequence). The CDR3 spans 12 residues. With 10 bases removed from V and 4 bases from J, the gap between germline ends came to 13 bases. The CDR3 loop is CATTNRGYGYTF. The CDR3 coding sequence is TGTGCCACTACTAATCGGGGCTATGGCTACACCTTC. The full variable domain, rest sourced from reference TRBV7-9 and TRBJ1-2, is DTGVSQNPRHKITKRGQNVTFRCDPISEHNRLYWYRQTLGQGPEFLTYFQNEAQLEKSRLLSDRFSAERPKGSFSTLEIQRTEQGDSAMYLCATTNRGYGYTFGSGTRLTVV.

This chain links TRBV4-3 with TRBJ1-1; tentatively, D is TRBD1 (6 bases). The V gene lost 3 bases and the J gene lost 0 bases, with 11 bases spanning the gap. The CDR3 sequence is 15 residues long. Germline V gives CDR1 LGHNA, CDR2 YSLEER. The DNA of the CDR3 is TGCGCCAGCAGCCAGGTGACAGGATTGAACACTGAAGCTTTCTTT. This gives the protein CASSQVTGLNTEAFF.

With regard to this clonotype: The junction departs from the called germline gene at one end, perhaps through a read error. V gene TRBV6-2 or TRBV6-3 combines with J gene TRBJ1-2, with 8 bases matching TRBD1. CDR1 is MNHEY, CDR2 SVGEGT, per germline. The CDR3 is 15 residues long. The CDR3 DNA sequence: TGCGCCAGCAGCAACTACCCCGGACAGGGTGGTGGCTACACCTTC. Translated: CASSNYPGQGGGYTF.

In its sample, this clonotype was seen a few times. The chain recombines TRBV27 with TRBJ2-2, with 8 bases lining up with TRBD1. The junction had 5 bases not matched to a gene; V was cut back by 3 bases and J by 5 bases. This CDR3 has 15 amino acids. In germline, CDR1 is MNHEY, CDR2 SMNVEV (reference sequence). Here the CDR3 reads CASSFTGGRTGELFF. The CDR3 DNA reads TGTGCCAGCAGTTTTACAGGGGGAAGGACCGGGGAGCTGTTTTTT.

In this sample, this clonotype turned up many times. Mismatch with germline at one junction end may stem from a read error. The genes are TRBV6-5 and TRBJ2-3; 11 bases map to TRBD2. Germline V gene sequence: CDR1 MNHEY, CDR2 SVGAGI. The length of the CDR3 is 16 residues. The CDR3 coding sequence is TGTGCCAGCAGCCTAGATCTAGCGGGGGGCACGGATACGCAGTATTTT. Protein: CASSLDLAGGTDTQYF.

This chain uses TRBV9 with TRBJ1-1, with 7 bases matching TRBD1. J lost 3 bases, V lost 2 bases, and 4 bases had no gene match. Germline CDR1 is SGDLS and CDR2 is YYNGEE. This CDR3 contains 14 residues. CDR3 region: CASSVGQTDTEAFF. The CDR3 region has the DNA TGTGCCAGCAGCGTGGGACAGACCGACACTGAAGCTTTCTTT.

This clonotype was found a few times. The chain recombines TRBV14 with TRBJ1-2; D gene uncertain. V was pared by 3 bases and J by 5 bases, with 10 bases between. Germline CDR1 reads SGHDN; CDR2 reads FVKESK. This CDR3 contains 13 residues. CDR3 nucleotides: TGTGCCAGCAGCCATCAGAACTCTTATGGCTACACCTTC. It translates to CASSHQNSYGYTF.

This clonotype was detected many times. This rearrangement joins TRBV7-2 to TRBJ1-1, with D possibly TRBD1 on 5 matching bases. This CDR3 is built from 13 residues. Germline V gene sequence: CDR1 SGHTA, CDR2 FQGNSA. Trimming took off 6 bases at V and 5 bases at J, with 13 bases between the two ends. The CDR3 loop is CASSLLRGTEAFF. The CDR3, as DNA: TGTGCCAGCAGTCTCTTAAGGGGAACTGAAGCTTTCTTT.

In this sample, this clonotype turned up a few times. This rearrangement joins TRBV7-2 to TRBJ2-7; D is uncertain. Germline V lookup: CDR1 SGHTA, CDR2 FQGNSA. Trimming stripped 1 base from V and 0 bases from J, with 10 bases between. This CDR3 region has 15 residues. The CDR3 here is CASSLGPYSSYEQYF. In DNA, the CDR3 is TGTGCCAGCAGCTTAGGGCCCTATAGCTCCTACGAGCAGTACTTC.